The present T cell receptor (beta chain) was sequenced within a study of T cell responses to AZD1222 COVID-19 vaccine. Study-wide results and limits: Nearly half of spike-specific TCRs reportedly target unmutated variant regions. Donor demographics were predominantly white British with a female majority; clonal diversity may be underestimated.

Remarks on this clone: What it binds is not known.

CDR3 size: 13 residues. V was cut by 4 bases and J by 1 base, with 8 bases left in between. Germline V gives CDR1 SQVTM, CDR2 ANQGSEA. TCRdb's copy holds only in-frame clones and misses some; the assay was immunoSEQ multiplex PCR. The repertoire holds under 80,000 clones, with around nine tenths as singletons. Here the sequenced sample was peripheral blood, taken 28 days after the second AZD1222 dose. The sequence was collected from an adult who received the AZD1222 COVID-19 vaccine. The V and J genes are TRBV29-1 and TRBJ1-3; tentatively, D is TRBD1 (6 bases). The CDR3 spells CSVAGQSGNTIYF. CDR3 DNA: TGCAGCGTTGCAGGACAGTCTGGAAACACCATATATTTT.